A single TCR beta chain is shown here with its context. The data originate from a study of glioma-infiltrating T cells after dendritic cell vaccination. Study as a whole: Between 2003 and 2012, patients got autologous tumor lysate-pulsed dendritic cell vaccines.

All glioblastoma patients lacked an isocitrate dehydrogenase mutation. Amplification used 60 V beta primers and 13 J beta primers. The repertoire was sequenced with immunoSEQ multiplex PCR; TCRdb's copy has only in-frame clones and lacks some. The sample yields 30,000 to 40,000 clones, 70% to 85% seen once. The sample was blood, taken before dendritic cell vaccination. The TCR sequence derives from a human donor with glioblastoma.

The CDR3 DNA reads TGTGCCAGCTCACAACAGGGGAACACCGGGGAGCTGTTTTTT. Its translation is CASSQQGNTGELFF. V and J are TRBV18 and TRBJ2-2, with D perhaps matching TRBD1 (6 bases). The V gene's germline CDR1 is KGHSH and CDR2 LQKENI. V gave up 4 bases and J gave up 1 base, with 7 bases separating them. The CDR3 runs to 14 residues.